This is a list of T cell receptor beta chains from one sample in a study of T cell responses to AZD1222 COVID-19 vaccine. TCRdb keeps only in-frame clones here, not all; method: immunoSEQ multiplex PCR. In the table there are 100,000 or so clones, under 95% of which are singletons. The source was peripheral blood, collected 28 days after the second AZD1222 dose. These receptors were collected from an adult who received the AZD1222 COVID-19 vaccine. Both conserved end residues are part of each CDR3. D genes are given only for firm matches. A clone size is listed for some rows: how often the clone was seen (once, few, many), or a class if it is expanded.

v_call	d_call	clone_size	j_call	cdr3_length	cdr3_aa	cdr3_nt
TRBV7-9	NA	NA	TRBJ1-3	17	CASSRTGTELSGNTIYF	TGTGCCAGCAGCCGGACCGGGACGGAGCTCTCTGGAAACACCATATATTTT
TRBV28	NA	once	TRBJ1-2	12	CASSSHNYGYTF	TGTGCCAGCAGTTCACACAACTATGGCTACACCTTC
TRBV3-1/TRBV3-2	NA	NA	TRBJ2-3	14	CASSPSGAPDTQYF	TGTGCCAGCAGCCCCTCAGGGGCCCCAGATACGCAGTATTTT
TRBV5-6	NA	NA	TRBJ2-7	15	CASTLMRLGVYEQYF	TGTGCCAGCACCCTTATGAGACTAGGGGTCTACGAGCAGTACTTC
TRBV6-5	NA	NA	TRBJ1-1	14	CASTTPRGRTEAFF	TGTGCCAGCACCACCCCTAGGGGCCGTACTGAAGCTTTCTTT
TRBV6-5	TRBD1	NA	TRBJ1-3	16	CASSYSGTGKGNTIYF	TGTGCCAGCAGTTACTCCGGGACAGGGAAAGGAAACACCATATATTTT
TRBV12-3/TRBV12-4	NA	NA	TRBJ1-1	13	CASNLPGGVEAFF	TGTGCCAGCAATCTTCCCGGGGGGGTTGAAGCTTTCTTT
TRBV5-1	TRBD1	NA	TRBJ2-1	16	CASSLETGEGGNEQFF	TGCGCCAGCAGCTTGGAAACAGGGGAAGGCGGCAATGAGCAGTTCTTC
TRBV2	NA	NA	TRBJ1-5	13	CASSEISNQPQHF	TGTGCCAGCAGTGAAATTAGCAATCAGCCCCAGCATTTT
TRBV29-1	NA	NA	TRBJ1-1	14	CSVELFDQNTEAFF	TGCAGCGTTGAGCTGTTCGACCAAAACACTGAAGCTTTCTTT
TRBV19	TRBD1	NA	TRBJ1-4	14	CASSLGQGNEKLFF	TGTGCCAGTAGCCTTGGACAGGGAAATGAAAAACTGTTTTTT
TRBV7-6	TRBD1	few	TRBJ1-3	14	CASSKQGSGNTIYF	TGTGCCAGCAGCAAACAGGGGTCTGGAAACACCATATATTTT
TRBV19	NA	NA	TRBJ2-2	17	CASSIRTGGANTGELFF	TGTGCCAGTAGTATACGGACGGGGGGCGCGAACACCGGGGAGCTGTTTTTT
TRBV5-6	TRBD2	NA	TRBJ2-1	16	CASRTDSGRSHNEQFF	TGTGCCAGCAGAACCGACAGCGGGAGGTCCCACAATGAGCAGTTCTTC
TRBV30	NA	NA	TRBJ2-5	10	CAWSVETQYF	TGTGCCTGGAGTGTGGAGACCCAGTACTTC
TRBV7-9	TRBD2	NA	TRBJ2-7	17	CASSLPPAGLERREQYF	TGTGCCAGCAGCCTGCCGCCGGCGGGACTAGAGCGGCGCGAGCAGTACTTC
TRBV28	NA	NA	TRBJ1-2	16	CASSLWRQTNNYGYTF	TGTGCCAGCAGTTTATGGCGGCAGACGAATAACTATGGCTACACCTTC
TRBV28	TRBD1	NA	TRBJ2-1	17	CASRTLQGARAYNEQFF	TGTGCCAGCAGAACGTTACAGGGGGCGCGGGCCTACAATGAGCAGTTCTTC
TRBV3-1/TRBV3-2	NA	once	TRBJ1-5	17	CASSPAYSIYSNQPQHF	TGTGCCAGCAGCCCGGCTTACAGTATCTATAGCAATCAGCCCCAGCATTTT
TRBV20-1	NA	NA	TRBJ2-1	13	CSASPREYNEQFF	TGCAGTGCTAGTCCCAGGGAATACAATGAGCAGTTCTTC
TRBV7-9	NA	NA	TRBJ2-3	12	CASSPYTDTQYF	TGTGCCAGCAGCCCGTACACAGATACGCAGTATTTT
TRBV28	NA	NA	TRBJ1-2	15	CASSAQGGSNYGYTF	TGTGCCAGCAGCGCCCAGGGAGGGTCTAACTATGGCTACACCTTC
TRBV10-2	NA	once	TRBJ1-2	13	CASSEGGNYGYTF	TGCGCCAGCAGTGAGGGGGGTAACTATGGCTACACCTTC
TRBV18	TRBD2	NA	TRBJ2-5	15	CASSPPGTSGETQYF	TGTGCCAGCTCACCACCCGGGACTAGCGGTGAGACCCAGTACTTC
TRBV11-3	TRBD1	NA	TRBJ2-7	13	CASGHGTVYEQYF	TGTGCCAGCGGGCACGGGACAGTCTACGAGCAGTACTTC
TRBV3-1/TRBV3-2	TRBD1	NA	TRBJ2-1	13	CASSQDRGQGQFF	TGTGCCAGCAGCCAAGATAGGGGGCAGGGGCAGTTCTTC
TRBV5-1	NA	NA	TRBJ2-5	13	CASSLASGETQYF	TGCGCCAGCAGCTTGGCCTCGGGAGAGACCCAGTACTTC
TRBV25-1	NA	NA	TRBJ1-1	12	CASREGWTEAFF	TGTGCCAGCAGGGAGGGTTGGACTGAAGCTTTCTTT
TRBV2	TRBD2	NA	TRBJ2-3	14	CASRKAGGTDTQYF	TGTGCCAGCAGGAAAGCGGGGGGGACCGATACGCAGTATTTT
TRBV15	NA	NA	TRBJ1-1	15	CATSGGVKVNTEAFF	TGTGCCACCAGCGGGGGGGTGAAGGTAAACACTGAAGCTTTCTTT
TRBV7-9	TRBD1	NA	TRBJ2-2	15	CASSGTGANTGELFF	TGTGCCAGCAGCGGGACAGGGGCGAACACCGGGGAGCTGTTTTTT
TRBV19	NA	NA	TRBJ2-1	14	CASSMGLGPSEQFF	TGTGCCAGTAGTATGGGCTTGGGGCCATCGGAGCAGTTCTTC
TRBV6-1	TRBD1	NA	TRBJ1-1	15	CASSEIIRGPTEAFF	TGTGCCAGCAGTGAAATAATCAGGGGGCCGACTGAAGCTTTCTTT
TRBV5-5	NA	NA	TRBJ1-1	12	CASSLGGDEAFF	TGTGCCAGCAGCCTAGGGGGGGATGAAGCTTTCTTT
TRBV5-1	TRBD2	NA	TRBJ2-2	17	CASSRGLAGGRGGELFF	TGCGCCAGCAGCCGGGGACTAGCGGGGGGCCGCGGCGGGGAGCTGTTTTTT
TRBV13	TRBD2	NA	TRBJ2-1	16	CASSLGLAGAYNEQFF	TGTGCCAGCAGCTTGGGACTAGCGGGGGCGTACAATGAGCAGTTCTTC
TRBV7-6	TRBD1	NA	TRBJ1-2	14	CASSPGEGAGGYTF	TGTGCCAGCAGCCCCGGGGAGGGGGCGGGTGGCTACACCTTC
TRBV21-1	NA	NA	TRBJ2-7	18	CASRRRRSWVTVSYEQYF	TGTGCCAGCAGACGACGTCGGAGCTGGGTAACAGTATCCTACGAGCAGTACTTC
TRBV16	NA	NA	TRBJ1-1	14	CASSQSGRNTEAFF	TGTGCCAGCAGCCAATCGGGCCGGAACACTGAAGCTTTCTTT
TRBV5-4	NA	NA	TRBJ1-5	17	CASSLVQGGYSNQPQHF	TGTGCCAGCAGCTTGGTGCAGGGAGGATATAGCAATCAGCCCCAGCATTTT
TRBV7-8	TRBD1	few	TRBJ1-3	16	CASSPGTGYNRNTIYF	TGTGCCAGCAGCCCGGGGACAGGGTATAATCGGAACACCATATATTTT
TRBV2	NA	NA	TRBJ1-5	12	CAGHGINQPQHF	TGTGCCGGTCATGGAATTAATCAGCCCCAGCATTTT
TRBV12-3/TRBV12-4	NA	NA	TRBJ1-1	11	CASSADTEAFF	TGTGCCAGCAGTGCCGACACTGAAGCTTTCTTT
TRBV6-2/TRBV6-3	NA	NA	TRBJ1-5	13	CASSLTGNQPQHF	TGTGCCAGCAGTCTTACAGGGAATCAGCCCCAGCATTTT
TRBV5-5	TRBD1	NA	TRBJ1-2	13	CASSLGAGGGYTF	TGTGCCAGCTCTCTAGGGGCAGGGGGTGGCTACACCTTC
TRBV29-1	NA	NA	TRBJ2-4	14	CSVAPKGIRNIQYF	TGCAGCGTGGCCCCCAAGGGTATTCGGAACATTCAGTACTTC
TRBV6-4	TRBD1	NA	TRBJ2-3	16	CASSKVGGTGLDTQYF	TGTGCCAGCAGTAAAGTTGGCGGGACAGGGTTAGATACGCAGTATTTT
TRBV7-3	NA	NA	TRBJ1-3	13	CASSRPPENTIYF	TGTGCCAGCAGCCGGCCCCCGGAGAACACCATATATTTT
TRBV10-3	TRBD1	few	TRBJ1-6	14	CATSGQGGNSPLHF	TGTGCCACCTCCGGACAGGGAGGTAATTCACCCCTCCACTTT
TRBV28	NA	few	TRBJ1-5	16	CASSQPRPPGPWPQHF	TGTGCCAGCAGCCAACCCCGGCCGCCCGGCCCATGGCCCCAGCATTTT
TRBV18	NA	NA	TRBJ1-1	14	CASSIGQENTEAFF	TGTGCCAGCTCAATTGGCCAGGAAAACACTGAAGCTTTCTTT